Sequencing of this T cell receptor (beta chain) was carried out in a study of T cells in Graves' hyperthyroidism and ophthalmopathy. This CDR3 contains 14 residues. Germline V gene lookup returns CDR1 DFQATT and CDR2 SNEGSKA (reference sequence). The ends were cut back, 1 base at V and 3 bases at J, with 12 bases in the middle. RNA transcripts served as the template for amplifying TCR beta CDR3 regions. Primed by the HTBI set, a first-round RT-PCR was run on the TCR CDR3. Using its own MiXCR run on the multiplex PCR reads, TCRdb lists one record per CDR3 protein. This sample carries 450,000 to 700,000 distinct CDR3 sequences, 40% to 55% of them seen once, and the ten largest clones take around 8%. Overall study results and limits: Most clonotypes that expanded in the thyroid above 0.001 also showed up in blood. The model's output predicted ophthalmopathy at a median of roughly 6 months prior to onset. By a 13 V-J model, ophthalmopathy was set apart from stable hyperthyroidism.

Newly diagnosed hyperthyroidism, duration under 2 months, in patients aged 18 to 65. This clonotype was recorded only once. Its antigen is not known. The clonotype was recovered from a woman aged 18-29 years with Graves' hyperthyroidism. This rearrangement joins TRBV20-1 to TRBJ2-5, with D possibly being TRBD1 or TRBD2 (5 bases each). The sequencing sample was made of peripheral blood or thyroid tissue (not recorded which). Here the CDR3 DNA reads TGCAGTGCTAGAGTAGGGACCGTCAAAGAGACCCAGTACTTC. As protein: CSARVGTVKETQYF.